These 32 T cell receptor beta chains share one sample of origin, sequenced in a study of PD-L1 blockade in urothelial cancer. This table comes from immunoSEQ multiplex PCR, and its TCRdb copy is limited to in-frame clones, with some not included. The sample lists tens of thousands of clones; around 82% were seen once. Source: PBMCs, taken around atezolizumab (anti-PD-L1) treatment. All receptors derive from a man between 65 and 85 years old with urothelial cancer.

The CDR3 region has the DNA TGTGCCAGCAGCGTCAGTGCGGGAGAGTACAATGAGCAGTTCTTC. Amino acid sequence: CASSVSAGEYNEQFF. The V call is TRBV7-7, the J call TRBJ2-1; 7 nucleotides agree with TRBD2. The CDR3 covers 15 residues. The J segment lost 4 bases and the V segment lost 5 bases, leaving 8 bases of the junction unmatched. Germline V gives CDR1 SSHAT, CDR2 FNYEAQ (reference sequence).

V usage is TRBV5-6 and J usage is TRBJ1-2, with D uncertain. V was pared by 0 bases and J by 2 bases, with 8 bases between. CDR1 and CDR2 (germline): SGHDT, YYEEEE. The CDR3 runs to 14 residues. CDR3 residues: CASSLALRNYGYTF. CDR3 coding DNA: TGTGCCAGCAGCTTGGCGCTCAGAAACTATGGCTACACCTTC.

This chain links TRBV5-4 with TRBJ2-5; D may be TRBD1 (6 bases). Trimming removed 4 bases from V and 4 bases from J, with 8 bases in between. This CDR3 has 12 amino acids. Germline V gene data show CDR1 as SGHNT and CDR2 as YYREEE (reference sequence). The CDR3 nucleotides are TGTGCCAGCAGCACAGGGAGAGAGACCCAGTACTTC. It specifies CASSTGRETQYF.

The chain recombines TRBV19 with TRBJ1-2, with a tentative D call TRBD1 (5 bases). This CDR3 spans 12 amino acids. Germline V gene data show CDR1 as LNHDA and CDR2 as SQIVND (reference sequence). Between the trimmed V and J ends, which lost 6 bases and 7 bases, there was a span of 12 bases. The CDR3 here is CASRGGGPGYTF. The DNA for the CDR3 is TGTGCCAGTAGGGGGGGTGGCCCTGGCTACACCTTC.

V usage is TRBV5-4 and J usage is TRBJ2-1; D is undetermined. The CDR3 is 13 residues long. V gave up 4 bases and J gave up 5 bases, with 10 bases separating them. Looked up from germline, CDR1 is SGHNT and CDR2 is YYREEE (reference sequence). The CDR3, as DNA: TGTGCCAGCAGCAATAAGCTTCACAATGAGCAGTTCTTC. It encodes CASSNKLHNEQFF.

The rearrangement uses TRBV7-9 and TRBJ2-3; TRBD2 agrees at 10 bases. After removal of 5 bases from V and 0 bases from J, the junction contained 8 bases not matched to a gene. This CDR3 contains 17 residues. The germline gives CDR1 SEHNR, CDR2 FQNEAQ (reference sequence). As DNA, the CDR3 is TGTGCCAGCAGCAGCAGGACTAGCGGAGCAAGCACAGATACGCAGTATTTT. Protein product: CASSSRTSGASTDTQYF.

J is TRBJ1-1 and V is TRBV5-4; a possible D gene is TRBD1 (6 bases). Germline V gene data show CDR1 as SGHNT and CDR2 as YYREEE (reference sequence). This CDR3 spans 15 amino acids. V dropped 6 bases and J dropped 1 base, with 16 bases sitting between them. The CDR3 DNA reads TGTGCCAGCATCCCCGGTGGACAGCGGAACACTGAAGCTTTCTTT. This translates into CASIPGGQRNTEAFF.

The CDR3 spells CSTIAGTSVTYEQYF. The CDR3 DNA follows: TGCAGCACGATTGCCGGGACTAGCGTTACCTACGAGCAGTACTTC. This chain joins TRBV29-1 and TRBJ2-7, with 10 bases matching TRBD2. Losses at the gene ends were 8 bases for V and 2 bases for J; bases not matched to a gene: 12. Germline V gene sequence: CDR1 SQVTM, CDR2 ANQGSEA. The CDR3 sequence is 15 residues long.

The V call is TRBV18, the J call TRBJ2-7, with a tentative D call TRBD1 (6 bases). The germline V and J ends were trimmed by 3 bases and 3 bases, with 12 bases remaining between them. CDR1 and CDR2 (germline): KGHSH, LQKENI. CDR3 length: 14 residues. This CDR3 reads CASSPAAGDYEQYF. The CDR3 DNA follows: TGTGCCAGCTCACCGGCGGCAGGGGACTACGAGCAGTACTTC.

The rearrangement links TRBV7-9 to TRBJ1-1; TRBD1 matches at 7 bases. The V gene's germline CDR1 is SEHNR and CDR2 FQNEAQ (reference sequence). CDR3 length: 13 amino acids. V lost 6 bases to trimming and J lost 0 bases; unmatched junction nucleotides: 1. CDR3 region: CASSDRVNTEAFF. In nucleotides, the CDR3 is TGTGCCAGCAGTGACAGGGTGAACACTGAAGCTTTCTTT.

V is TRBV5-4 and J is TRBJ1-2; possible D gene TRBD1, 5 bases. Trimming shortened V by 4 bases and J by 3 bases, and 13 bases separated the two germline ends. Germline V gene data show CDR1 as SGHNT and CDR2 as YYREEE (reference sequence). The CDR3 runs to 14 residues. The CDR3 DNA reads TGTGCCAGCAGCCTCTTTGACAGAGACTATGGCTACACCTTC. Its protein product is CASSLFDRDYGYTF.

This chain links TRBV19 with TRBJ2-7; 12 nucleotides align to TRBD2. The CDR3 spans 16 residues. V was pared by 3 bases and J by 4 bases, with 7 bases of the junction left unmatched. Germline V lookup: CDR1 LNHDA, CDR2 SQIVND (reference sequence). The chain's CDR3 is CASSMVTSGSRYEQYF. The CDR3 coding sequence is TGTGCCAGTAGTATGGTGACTAGCGGGAGTCGGTACGAGCAGTACTTC.

The V call is TRBV27, the J call TRBJ1-1; 7 bases map to TRBD1. Per the germline V gene, CDR1 is MNHEY and CDR2 is SMNVEV (reference sequence). V lost 2 bases to trimming and J lost 4 bases; unmatched junction nucleotides: 10. The CDR3 is made up of 16 amino acids. In nucleotides, the CDR3 is TGTGCCAGCAGTTTAACTCCGACAGGGTCGGGCACTGAAGCTTTCTTT. Translated, it gives CASSLTPTGSGTEAFF.

This chain links TRBV6-5 with TRBJ2-7; D perhaps matches TRBD1 (6 bases). The CDR3 runs to 15 residues. The V gene lost 6 bases and the J gene lost 0 bases, with 15 bases spanning the gap. Germline values: CDR1 MNHEY, CDR2 SVGAGI. The CDR3 DNA follows: TGTGCCAGCAGACTCGGACAGATGAGCTCCTACGAGCAGTACTTC. As protein: CASRLGQMSSYEQYF.

This chain links TRBV7-2 with TRBJ1-1; tentatively, D is TRBD1 (6 bases). With 1 base removed from V and 4 bases from J, the gap between germline ends came to 13 bases. CDR1 is SGHTA, CDR2 FQGNSA, per germline. The CDR3 contains 15 residues. The chain's CDR3 is CASSLVSGVGTEAFF. For the CDR3, the DNA is TGTGCCAGCAGCTTAGTATCAGGGGTAGGCACTGAAGCTTTCTTT. Full variable domain (remainder filled in from reference TRBV7-2 and TRBJ1-1): GAGVSQSPSNKVTEKGKDVELRCDPISGHTALYWYRQSLGQGLEFLIYFQGNSAPDKSGLPSDRFSAERTGGSVSTLTIQRTQQEDSAVYLCASSLVSGVGTEAFFGQGTRLTVV.

The rearrangement links TRBV4-1 to TRBJ1-3; 9 bases match TRBD1. J gave up 6 bases and V 3 bases, and 12 bases lay outside the gene matches. The CDR3 length is 17 residues. Germline V gives CDR1 MGHRA, CDR2 YSYEKL. CDR3 sequence: CASSHLGFGTGLNTIYF. The CDR3 DNA is TGCGCCAGCAGCCATTTAGGTTTCGGGACAGGGCTAAACACCATATATTTT.

This chain uses TRBV19 with TRBJ1-1, with D hard to call. Germline-derived CDR1 and CDR2 are LNHDA and SQIVND (reference sequence). V lost 6 bases and J lost 7, with 12 bases in between. This CDR3 spans 12 amino acids. CDR3 protein: CASSQPYGEAFF. The CDR3 DNA reads TGTGCCAGTAGCCAACCCTACGGTGAAGCTTTCTTT.

This rearrangement joins TRBV6-5 to TRBJ1-5; D is perhaps TRBD1 (5 bases). V was trimmed by 5 bases and J by 6 bases, leaving 14 bases between them. The CDR3 runs 14 residues. Germline V gives CDR1 MNHEY, CDR2 SVGAGI. The CDR3: CASSPPGSAQPQHF. The CDR3 bases are TGTGCCAGCAGTCCCCCAGGGTCAGCTCAGCCCCAGCATTTT.

J is TRBJ2-5 and V is TRBV29-1, with a possible D match to TRBD1 (6 bases). There are 12 residues in the CDR3. Trimming took 3 bases from V and 6 from J, leaving 11 bases between them. The germline V gene has CDR1 SQVTM and CDR2 ANQGSEA. The CDR3 sequence is CSVDRQGQTQYF. The CDR3 bases are TGCAGCGTTGATCGGCAGGGGCAGACCCAGTACTTC.

The chain joins TRBV21-1 to TRBJ2-3; the tabulated D call, TRBD2, remains unverified against the DNA. TRBV21-1 is an annotated pseudogene. The CDR3 sequence is 19 residues long. CDR3 amino acids: CASSKWVAGGPTSTDTQYF. CDR3 in DNA: TGTGCCAGCAGCAAATGGGTAGCGGGAGGGCCTACAAGCACAGATACGCAGTATTTT.

The V and J genes are TRBV7-2 and TRBJ2-2, with D perhaps TRBD2 (5 bases). This CDR3 has 15 residues. V shed 4 bases and J shed 3 bases, with 12 bases lying between them. Germline lookup yields CDR1 SGHTA and CDR2 FQGNSA. Here the CDR3 DNA reads TGTGCCAGCAGCTCGATAGGGAGTTACACCGGGGAGCTGTTTTTT. This gives the protein CASSSIGSYTGELFF.

V and J are TRBV4-3 and TRBJ2-1, with 9 bases identical to TRBD2. Germline trimming cut 0 bases from V and 3 bases from J; bases unmatched to any gene: 3. This CDR3 contains 16 residues. Germline V gene sequence: CDR1 LGHNA, CDR2 YSLEER. This CDR3 is CASSQDSSGDYNEQFF. Written as DNA, the CDR3 is TGCGCCAGCAGCCAAGATTCTAGCGGGGACTACAATGAGCAGTTCTTC.

The chain links TRBV2 to TRBJ1-5; 10 nucleotides agree with TRBD1. The J segment lost 6 bases and the V segment lost 4 bases, leaving 3 bases of the junction unmatched. This CDR3 contains 14 residues. Germline CDR1 reads SNHLY; CDR2 reads FYNNEI. The CDR3 sequence: CASSGTGGSQPQHF. The CDR3 coding sequence is TGTGCCAGCAGTGGGACAGGGGGATCTCAGCCCCAGCATTTT.

V gene TRBV7-3 combines with J gene TRBJ2-5; possible D gene TRBD2, 6 bases. V gave up 6 bases and J gave up 5 bases, with 13 bases separating them. CDR3 size: 13 residues. CDR1 is SGHTA and CDR2 is FQGTGA in the germline V gene. CDR3 region: CASSGGTGETQYF. The CDR3 DNA sequence: TGTGCCAGCAGTGGGGGGACGGGCGAGACCCAGTACTTC.

The chain recombines TRBV6-6 with TRBJ1-1; D is unclear. V was trimmed by 4 bases and J by 1 base, leaving 10 bases between them. The CDR3 runs 14 residues. Per germline, CDR1 MNHNY and CDR2 SVGAGI (reference sequence). The CDR3 DNA reads TGTGCCAGCAGTTCCCCTACAGCGAACACTGAAGCTTTCTTT. Translated: CASSSPTANTEAFF.

This chain links TRBV18 with TRBJ2-2; possibly TRBD2 for D (5 bases). Trimming cost V 1 base and J 0 bases, with 12 bases left between them. Germline lookup yields CDR1 KGHSH and CDR2 LQKENI. The CDR3 contains 17 residues. The CDR3 region is CASSPRFGDANTGELFF. CDR3 coding DNA: TGTGCCAGCTCACCACGTTTCGGGGATGCGAACACCGGGGAGCTGTTTTTT.

V usage is TRBV7-9 and J usage is TRBJ1-1; 8 nucleotides line up with TRBD1. Trimming removed 3 bases from V and 5 bases from J; junction bases left unmatched: 5. This CDR3 is 14 amino acids long. Germline CDR1 SEHNR, CDR2 FQNEAQ (reference sequence). The CDR3 loop is CASSFTDRATEAFF. Here the CDR3 DNA reads TGTGCCAGCAGCTTCACGGACAGGGCGACTGAAGCTTTCTTT. The full variable domain, rest sourced from reference TRBV7-9 and TRBJ1-1, is DTGVSQNPRHKITKRGQNVTFRCDPISEHNRLYWYRQTLGQGPEFLTYFQNEAQLEKSRLLSDRFSAERPKGSFSTLEIQRTEQGDSAMYLCASSFTDRATEAFFGQGTRLTVV.

V usage is TRBV5-5 and J usage is TRBJ2-7; 7 nucleotides match TRBD1. Germline V gives CDR1 SGHKS, CDR2 YYEKEE (reference sequence). The CDR3 has 15 amino acids. V lost 0 bases and J lost 3; bases outside the gene matches: 6. CDR3 region: CASSLEGGAVYEQYF. Written as DNA, the CDR3 is TGTGCCAGCAGCTTGGAAGGGGGCGCGGTCTACGAGCAGTACTTC.

Here the CDR3 reads CASSSDRGSGGYTF. The CDR3 DNA sequence: TGTGCCAGCAGCTCCGACAGGGGTAGTGGAGGCTACACCTTC. The V gene is TRBV7-2, the J gene TRBJ1-2; 8 positions agree with TRBD1. The CDR3 loop spans 14 amino acids. Germline CDR1 reads SGHTA; CDR2 reads FQGNSA. J gave up 8 bases and V 4 bases, and 9 bases lay outside the gene matches.

The chain is built from TRBV7-9 and TRBJ1-1, with no clear D. CDR3 length: 15 amino acids. CDR1 SEHNR and CDR2 FQNEAQ come from the germline V gene (reference sequence). V was pared by 0 bases and J by 6 bases, with 14 bases between. CDR3 nucleotide sequence: TGTGCCAGCAGCTTAGCGCCGGGGTCGGTGCCTGAAGCTTTCTTT. It is translated as CASSLAPGSVPEAFF.

The rearrangement uses TRBV30 and TRBJ2-3; D not certain. The CDR3 length is 11 residues. The ends were cut back, 5 bases at V and 7 bases at J, with 10 bases in the middle. The germline CDR1 and CDR2 sequences are GTSNPN and SVGIG (reference sequence). As DNA, the CDR3 is TGTGCCTGGGATGTAGCAAATACGCAGTATTTT. Encoded protein: CAWDVANTQYF.

The V and J genes are TRBV4-2 and TRBJ2-5; 7 positions agree with TRBD2. CDR1 LGHNA and CDR2 YNFKEQ come from the germline V gene. The V and J ends lost 1 base and 2 bases, in that order; junction bases with no gene match: 7. CDR3 length equals 16 residues. The CDR3 DNA is TGTGCCAGCAGCCAAGTTGGTCCGGGGGGACAAGAGACCCAGTACTTC. Protein product: CASSQVGPGGQETQYF.